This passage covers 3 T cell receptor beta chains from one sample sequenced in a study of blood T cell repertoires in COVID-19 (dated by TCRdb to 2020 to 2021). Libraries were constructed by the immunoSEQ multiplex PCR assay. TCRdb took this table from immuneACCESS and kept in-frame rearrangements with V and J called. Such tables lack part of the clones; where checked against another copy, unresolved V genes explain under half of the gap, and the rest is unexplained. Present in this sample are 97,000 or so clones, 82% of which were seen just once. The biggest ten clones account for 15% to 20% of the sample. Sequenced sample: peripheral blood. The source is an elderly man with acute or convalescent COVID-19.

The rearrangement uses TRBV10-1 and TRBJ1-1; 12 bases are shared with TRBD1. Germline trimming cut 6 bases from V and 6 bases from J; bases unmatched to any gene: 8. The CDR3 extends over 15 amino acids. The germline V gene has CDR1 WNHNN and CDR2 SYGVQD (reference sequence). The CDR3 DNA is TGCGCCAGCAGCTTTGGGACAGGGGGCATCCCTGAAGCTTTCTTT. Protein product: CASSFGTGGIPEAFF.

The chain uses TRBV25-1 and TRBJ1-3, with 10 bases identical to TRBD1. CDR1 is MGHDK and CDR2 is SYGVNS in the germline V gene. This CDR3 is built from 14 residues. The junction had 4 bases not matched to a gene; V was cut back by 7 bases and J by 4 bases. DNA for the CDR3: TGTGCCAGCACCGGGACAGGGGACGGAAACACCATATATTTT. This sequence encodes CASTGTGDGNTIYF.

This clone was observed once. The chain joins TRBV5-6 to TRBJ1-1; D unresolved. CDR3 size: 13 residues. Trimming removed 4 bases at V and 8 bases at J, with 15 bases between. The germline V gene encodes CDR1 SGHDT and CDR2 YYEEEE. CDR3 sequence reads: CASSLTGYFEAFF. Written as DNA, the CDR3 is TGTGCCAGCAGCCTGACGGGGTATTTCGAAGCTTTCTTT.